Presented here are 22 T cell receptor beta chains from one specimen sequenced in a study of early T cells in non-severe SARS-CoV-2 infection. TCRdb reanalysed the 5' RACE reads using MiXCR and keeps one entry per CDR3 protein. The data show tens of thousands of distinct CDR3 sequences, about 4.5% seen once. The sample consisted of whole blood. These TCRs come from an adult who was a healthcare worker with PCR-confirmed SARS-CoV-2 infection or an uninfected control (not recorded which).

This clonotype was seen many times. This rearrangement joins TRBV20-1 to TRBJ1-2; D not resolved. Trimming removed 0 bases from V and 4 bases from J, with 15 bases in between. The CDR3 extends over 15 amino acids. The V gene's germline CDR1 is DFQATT and CDR2 SNEGSKA (reference sequence). The CDR3 spells CSARERLLKGYGYTF. The CDR3 DNA is TGCAGTGCTAGAGAAAGACTTCTGAAGGGCTATGGCTACACCTTC.

The sample holds a few counts of this clonotype. The V and J genes are TRBV7-9 and TRBJ2-1, with D possibly matching TRBD1 (6 bases). The length of the CDR3 is 13 residues. The germline CDR1 and CDR2 sequences are SEHNR and FQNEAQ (reference sequence). Trimming took off 5 bases at V and 3 bases at J, with 8 bases between the two ends. CDR3 sequence: CASSPGDYNEQFF. In DNA, the CDR3 is TGTGCCAGCAGCCCAGGGGACTACAATGAGCAGTTCTTC.

This clonotype was detected ten times or more. The chain has TRBV4-2 and TRBJ1-1; TRBD1 is a possible D gene (5 bases). The CDR3 spans 15 residues. Germline V gene data show CDR1 as LGHNA and CDR2 as YNFKEQ. Trimming took off 1 base at V and 1 base at J, with 10 bases between the two ends. The chain's CDR3 is CASSQAAGGNTEAFF. The CDR3 nucleotides read TGTGCCAGCAGCCAAGCTGCGGGGGGGAACACTGAAGCTTTCTTT.

There are many counts of this clonotype. The chain uses TRBV20-1 and TRBJ1-4; D call uncertain. Germline-derived CDR1 and CDR2 are DFQATT and SNEGSKA (reference sequence). CDR3 length equals 12 residues. The CDR3, as DNA: TGCAGCATACCTGCAACTAATGAAAAACTGTTTTTT. Translation gives CSIPATNEKLFF.

This clonotype was seen more than once but under ten times. V is TRBV24-1 and J is TRBJ2-1; 7 nucleotides match TRBD2. This CDR3 comprises 16 residues. Germline CDR1 is KGHDR and CDR2 is SFDVKD. Trimming at V came to 5 bases and at J to 7 bases, leaving 13 bases not matched to a gene. The CDR3 is CATSGGRAGDWNEQFF. CDR3 DNA sequence: TGTGCCACCAGTGGCGGACGGGCGGGGGACTGGAATGAGCAGTTCTTC.

This clonotype has more than one count but fewer than ten. The chain uses TRBV2 and TRBJ1-5, with D perhaps TRBD1 (6 bases). Looked up from germline, CDR1 is SNHLY and CDR2 is FYNNEI. This CDR3 comprises 16 residues. V gave up 2 bases and J gave up 2 bases, with 13 bases separating them. The CDR3 region has the DNA TGTGCCAGCAGTGAATTGGGGGGCTCGGGCAATCAGCCCCAGCATTTT. It translates to CASSELGGSGNQPQHF.

Only a few counts were recorded for this clonotype. The chain has TRBV3-1 and TRBJ2-2; D may correspond to TRBD1 or TRBD2 (5 bases each). CDR1 LGHDT and CDR2 YNNKEL come from the germline V gene (reference sequence). This CDR3 spans 15 amino acids. The V and J ends lost 4 bases and 0 bases respectively, with 9 bases between them. CDR3 DNA: TGTGCCAGCAGCCCCGGGGCGACGAACACCGGGGAGCTGTTTTTT. It specifies CASSPGATNTGELFF.

The rearrangement joins TRBV5-1 to TRBJ2-1; 9 positions match TRBD1. Germline V gene sequence: CDR1 SGHRS, CDR2 YFSETQ. Trimming removed 3 bases from V and 8 bases from J; junction bases left unmatched: 9. CDR3 length: 15 amino acids. CDR3 region: CASSSGQGTWDEQFF. Written as DNA, the CDR3 is TGCGCCAGCAGCTCAGGACAGGGGACCTGGGATGAGCAGTTCTTC.

This clonotype was seen at least ten times. This chain connects TRBV5-4 to TRBJ1-1, with D possibly being TRBD1 (5 bases). Trimming cost V 4 bases and J 5 bases, with 9 bases left between them. This CDR3 region has 12 residues. Germline values: CDR1 SGHNT, CDR2 YYREEE (reference sequence). The CDR3 sequence is CASSPGGTEAFF. The CDR3 DNA follows: TGTGCCAGCAGCCCGGGGGGTACTGAAGCTTTCTTT.

Sample share makes this clonotype medium-sized (0.01 to 0.1%). The rearrangement links TRBV19 to TRBJ1-6, with a weak D call TRBD1 (5 bases). CDR3 size: 14 residues. Germline-derived CDR1 and CDR2 are LNHDA and SQIVND (reference sequence). The V gene lost 1 base and the J gene lost 9 bases, with 10 bases spanning the gap. CDR3 in amino acids: CASSIGGPASPLHF. In DNA, the CDR3 is TGTGCCAGTAGTATAGGGGGACCAGCTTCACCCCTCCACTTT.

The chain is built from TRBV4-2 and TRBJ2-1; D is undetermined. The CDR3 loop spans 11 amino acids. From germline, CDR1 is LGHNA and CDR2 YNFKEQ. Trimming shortened V by 3 bases and J by 8 bases, and 5 bases separated the two germline ends. CDR3 DNA sequence: TGTGCCAGCAGCCAGAGTTATGAGCAGTTCTTC. Amino acid sequence: CASSQSYEQFF.

This clonotype was picked up a small number of times. The V call is TRBV13, the J call TRBJ1-1; D not certain. CDR1 and CDR2 (germline): PRHDT, FYEKMQ (reference sequence). The V end was cut by 5 bases, the J end by 3 bases, with 10 bases between. This CDR3 has 13 amino acids. The CDR3: CASSTNGDTEAFF. CDR3 in DNA: TGTGCCAGCAGCACCAACGGGGACACTGAAGCTTTCTTT. Based on the CDR3 plus reference TRBV13 and TRBJ1-1, the full variable domain is AAGVIQSPRHLIKEKRETATLKCYPIPRHDTVYWYQQGPGQDPQFLISFYEKMQSDKGSIPDRFSAQQFSDYHSELNMSSLELGDSALYFCASSTNGDTEAFFGQGTRLTVV.

This clonotype was seen only a few times. The V call is TRBV4-3, the J call TRBJ2-1, with 10 bases fitting TRBD2. Germline V gene lookup returns CDR1 LGHNA and CDR2 YSLEER. The V gene end was trimmed by 8 bases and the J gene end by 4 bases; junction bases not matched to a gene: 8. The CDR3 length is 15 residues. The CDR3 sequence is CASRSGTSVYNEQFF. The CDR3 coding sequence is TGCGCCAGCCGCAGTGGGACTAGCGTATACAATGAGCAGTTCTTC.

The genes are TRBV4-2 and TRBJ2-5, with 8 positions matching TRBD2. Germline V gene lookup returns CDR1 LGHNA and CDR2 YNFKEQ. V shed 0 bases and J 2 bases; nucleotides not matched to a gene: 5. This CDR3 has 16 residues. CDR3 DNA sequence: TGTGCCAGCAGCCAAGAGTCCGGGACTAGTCAAGAGACCCAGTACTTC. Its translation is CASSQESGTSQETQYF.

There are a few counts of this clonotype. The chain couples TRBV12-3 or TRBV12-4 to TRBJ2-1; 9 positions agree with TRBD1. The V gene end was trimmed by 5 bases and the J gene end by 5 bases; junction bases not matched to a gene: 10. The CDR3 extends over 16 amino acids. CDR3 DNA sequence: TGTGCCAGCAGTCCTCGGGGGACAGGGTTACACAATGAGCAGTTCTTC. This gives the protein CASSPRGTGLHNEQFF.

The chain employs TRBV20-1 and TRBJ2-7, with 7 bases identical to TRBD1. V lost 6 bases and J lost 3; bases outside the gene matches: 8. CDR3 size: 13 residues. CDR1 is DFQATT and CDR2 is SNEGSKA in the germline V gene (reference sequence). The chain's CDR3 is CSAVPGQSYEQYF. The CDR3 DNA reads as TGCAGTGCCGTACCGGGACAGAGCTACGAGCAGTACTTC.

This clonotype was detected ten times or more. A read error may produce the germline difference seen at one junction end. V gene TRBV11-2 combines with J gene TRBJ2-7; 8 nucleotides agree with TRBD1. The V gene's germline CDR1 is SGHAT and CDR2 FQNNGV. The CDR3 is made up of 13 amino acids. The CDR3 loop is CARSFTDRGEQYF. DNA of the CDR3: TGTGCCCGCAGCTTTACTGACAGGGGTGAGCAGTACTTC.

The sample holds many counts of this clonotype. This chain uses TRBV6-5 with TRBJ1-2, with no clear D. Per germline, CDR1 MNHEY and CDR2 SVGAGI. Trimming took off 2 bases at V and 3 bases at J, with 10 bases between the two ends. The CDR3 is made up of 14 amino acids. CDR3 amino acids: CASSYVGEYYGYTF. The CDR3 coding sequence is TGTGCCAGCAGTTACGTGGGAGAATACTATGGCTACACCTTC.

The J gene is TRBJ1-4, the V gene TRBV7-2, with 7 bases fitting TRBD1. The CDR3 totals 15 residues. Germline V gene data show CDR1 as SGHTA and CDR2 as FQGNSA. V dropped 5 bases and J dropped 4; count of bases not matched to a gene: 7. The CDR3 DNA is TGTGCCAGCAGCGGACGGGACAGCTTTAATGAAAAACTGTTTTTT. Protein product: CASSGRDSFNEKLFF.

This clonotype was detected many times. This sequence joins TRBV29-1 and TRBJ1-5; tentatively, D is TRBD1 (5 bases). Trimming left V 6 bases short and J 1 base short, with 7 bases between. CDR1 is SQVTM and CDR2 is ANQGSEA in the germline V gene. CDR3 length: 12 residues. Here the CDR3 reads CSVRDSNQPQHF. CDR3 bases: TGCAGCGTCCGGGACAGCAATCAGCCCCAGCATTTT.

With respect to this clonotype: The junction differs from germline at one of its ends, possibly a read error. The genes are TRBV27 and TRBJ2-7, with 9 bases matching TRBD1. The CDR3 covers 14 residues. Per germline, CDR1 MNHEY and CDR2 SMNVEV (reference sequence). Written as DNA, the CDR3 is TGTGCCGGCAGTTTATCGGGACAGGGCTACGAGCAGTACTTC. It encodes CAGSLSGQGYEQYF.

V gene TRBV5-4 combines with J gene TRBJ2-3; 7 bases are a match to TRBD1. Looked up from germline, CDR1 is SGHNT and CDR2 is YYREEE (reference sequence). Trimming cost V 1 base and J 3 bases; bases outside gene matches: 2. The CDR3 extends over 14 amino acids. CDR3 protein: CASSLRQGTDTQYF. The CDR3 DNA is TGTGCCAGCAGCTTGAGACAGGGTACAGATACGCAGTATTTT.